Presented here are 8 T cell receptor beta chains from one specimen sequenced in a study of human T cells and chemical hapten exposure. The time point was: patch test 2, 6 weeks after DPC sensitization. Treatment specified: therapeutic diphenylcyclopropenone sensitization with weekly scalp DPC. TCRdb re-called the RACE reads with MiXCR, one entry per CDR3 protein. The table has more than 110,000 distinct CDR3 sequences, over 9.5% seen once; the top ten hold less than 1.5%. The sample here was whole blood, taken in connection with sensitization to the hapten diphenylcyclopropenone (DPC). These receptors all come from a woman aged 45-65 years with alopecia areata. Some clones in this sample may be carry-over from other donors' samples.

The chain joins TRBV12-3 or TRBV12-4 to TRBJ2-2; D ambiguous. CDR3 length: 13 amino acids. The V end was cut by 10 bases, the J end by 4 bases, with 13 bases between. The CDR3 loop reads CATDPSGTGELFF. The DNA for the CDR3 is TGTGCCACCGACCCGTCCGGCACCGGGGAGCTGTTTTTT.

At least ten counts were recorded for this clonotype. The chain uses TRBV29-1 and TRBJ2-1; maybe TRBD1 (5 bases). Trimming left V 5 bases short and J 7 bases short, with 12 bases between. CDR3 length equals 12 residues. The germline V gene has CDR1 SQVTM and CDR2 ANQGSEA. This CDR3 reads CSVTPGMNEQFF. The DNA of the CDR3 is TGCAGCGTTACCCCAGGGATGAATGAGCAGTTCTTC.

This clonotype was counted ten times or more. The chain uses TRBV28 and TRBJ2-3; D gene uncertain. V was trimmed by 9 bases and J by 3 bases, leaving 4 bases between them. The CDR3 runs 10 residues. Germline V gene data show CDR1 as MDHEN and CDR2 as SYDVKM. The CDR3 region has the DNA TGTGCCAGGAGAACAGATACGCAGTATTTT. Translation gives CARRTDTQYF.

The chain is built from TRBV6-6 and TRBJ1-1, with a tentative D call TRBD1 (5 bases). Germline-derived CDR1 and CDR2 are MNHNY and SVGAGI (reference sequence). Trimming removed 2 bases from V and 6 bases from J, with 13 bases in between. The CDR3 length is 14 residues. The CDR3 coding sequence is TGTGCCAGCAGTTACCGGGGGGGGGAGGCTGAAGCTTTCTTT. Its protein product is CASSYRGGEAEAFF.

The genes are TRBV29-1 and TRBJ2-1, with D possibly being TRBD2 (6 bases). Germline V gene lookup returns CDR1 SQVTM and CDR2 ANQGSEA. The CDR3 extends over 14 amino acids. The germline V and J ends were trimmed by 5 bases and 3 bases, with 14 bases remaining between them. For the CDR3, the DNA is TGCAGCGTTCGGGCTAGCGACGTCTACAATGAGCAGTTCTTC. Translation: CSVRASDVYNEQFF.

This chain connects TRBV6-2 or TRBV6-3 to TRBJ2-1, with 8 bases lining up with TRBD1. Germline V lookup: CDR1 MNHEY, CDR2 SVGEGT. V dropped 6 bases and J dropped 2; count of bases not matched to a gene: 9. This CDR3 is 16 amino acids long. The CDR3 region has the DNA TGTGCCAGCAGATCCGAGAGGACAGGGACCTACAATGAGCAGTTCTTC. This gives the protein CASRSERTGTYNEQFF.

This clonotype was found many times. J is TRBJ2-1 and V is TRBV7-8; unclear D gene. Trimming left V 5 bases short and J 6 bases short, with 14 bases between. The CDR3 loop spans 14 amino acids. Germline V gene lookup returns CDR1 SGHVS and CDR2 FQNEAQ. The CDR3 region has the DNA TGTGCCAGCAGCCCCCAGACCCGGCGCAATGAGCAGTTCTTC. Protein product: CASSPQTRRNEQFF.

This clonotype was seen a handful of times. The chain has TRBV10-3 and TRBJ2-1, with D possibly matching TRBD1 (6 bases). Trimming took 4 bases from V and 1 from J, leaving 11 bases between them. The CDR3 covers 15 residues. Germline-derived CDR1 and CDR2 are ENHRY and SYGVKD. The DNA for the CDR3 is TGTGCCATCAGTGCCCCTACAGGGTCCTACAATGAGCAGTTCTTC. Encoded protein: CAISAPTGSYNEQFF.